This T cell receptor beta chain is from a study of T cell responses to AZD1222 COVID-19 vaccine. Broader study findings: Targets within unmutated variant regions were reportedly found for nearly half of spike-specific TCRs. Spike was spanned by vaccine-associated CD4 TCRs, with dominance at 160-218 and 743-854. Clonal diversity was possibly underestimated, and the donors were mostly white British, with more females.

About this clone: What it binds is unknown.

This CDR3 is 15 amino acids long. With 4 bases removed from V and 0 bases from J, the gap between germline ends came to 13 bases. Germline V gene lookup returns CDR1 LNHDA and CDR2 SQIVND (reference sequence). Clones were sequenced by immunoSEQ multiplex PCR, and TCRdb holds only the in-frame ones, with some missing. The sample lists 70,000 to 100,000 clones; roughly 85% were seen once. This receptor was obtained from an adult who received the AZD1222 COVID-19 vaccine. Sequenced here: peripheral blood, sampled 28 days after the second AZD1222 dose. The V and J genes are TRBV19 and TRBJ2-7, with a weak D call TRBD2 (6 bases). The CDR3 loop reads CASSTIADSSYEQYF. The CDR3 DNA reads TGTGCCAGTAGTACAATAGCGGATAGCTCCTACGAGCAGTACTTC.